This entry lists 24 T cell receptor beta chains sequenced from one sample in a study of shared T cell receptors in the human thymus. Profiling relied on immunoSEQ multiplex PCR, and the TCRdb table lists in-frame clones only, not all of them. Here the sample spans 500,000 to 850,000 clones, 87% being singletons. These data were also reused for a study on human thymus T cells.

Source material: thymocytes. Receptors were obtained from a boy under two years old with a congenital heart defect.

This sequence joins TRBV7-2 and TRBJ2-2; D not certain. CDR3 length: 14 amino acids. Germline V gene lookup returns CDR1 SGHTA and CDR2 FQGNSA. V lost 5 bases and J 9 bases, leaving 16 bases between the germline ends. This CDR3 reads CASSPRPASRELFF. CDR3 DNA sequence: TGTGCCAGCAGCCCCCGTCCAGCGTCGAGGGAGCTGTTTTTT.

This chain joins TRBV30 and TRBJ2-7; 9 bases agree with TRBD2. The germline V gene has CDR1 GTSNPN and CDR2 SVGIG (reference sequence). The V gene end was trimmed by 3 bases and the J gene end by 6 bases; junction bases not matched to a gene: 33. CDR3 length: 22 residues. CDR3 nucleotide sequence: TGTGCCTGGAGGACGGTGGTCTCTGAGAAACCAGGCCAGCGGGAGGTAGTCCCCGAGCAGTACTTC. It yields the protein CAWRTVVSEKPGQREVVPEQYF.

The rearrangement joins TRBV27 to TRBJ2-3, with 13 bases aligning to TRBD2. The germline gives CDR1 MNHEY, CDR2 SMNVEV (reference sequence). J lost 2 bases, V lost 1 base, and 6 bases had no gene match. The CDR3 spans 18 residues. In DNA form, the CDR3 reads TGTGCCAGCAGTTTATTTTGGACTAGCGGGGGTACCACAGATACGCAGTATTTT. Translating it yields CASSLFWTSGGTTDTQYF.

This clone was seen only a few times. V is TRBV10-3 and J is TRBJ2-7; 7 bases line up with TRBD1. J lost 3 bases, V lost 0 bases, and 11 bases had no gene match. The CDR3 length is 17 residues. In germline, CDR1 is ENHRY, CDR2 SYGVKD. The chain's CDR3 is CAISESRFGDRVYEQYF. CDR3 coding DNA: TGTGCCATCAGTGAGTCGAGATTTGGAGACAGGGTCTACGAGCAGTACTTC.

The chain recombines TRBV28 with TRBJ2-1; D is perhaps TRBD2 (6 bases). The CDR3 contains 15 residues. Trimming pared 5 bases from V and 4 bases from J, leaving 15 bases between. Germline CDR1 is MDHEN and CDR2 is SYDVKM. The CDR3 sequence: CASSGVQREYNEQFF. The DNA for the CDR3 is TGTGCCAGCAGTGGTGTTCAACGGGAGTACAATGAGCAGTTCTTC.

This chain uses TRBV6-5 with TRBJ1-3, with D unresolved. Trimming took off 8 bases at V and 0 bases at J, with 8 bases between the two ends. This CDR3 contains 13 residues. The germline gives CDR1 MNHEY, CDR2 SVGAGI. The CDR3 region is CASGGNSGNTIYF. CDR3 in DNA: TGTGCCAGCGGAGGCAACTCTGGAAACACCATATATTTT.

The chain employs TRBV5-6 and TRBJ2-3; no clear D. The germline CDR1 and CDR2 sequences are SGHDT and YYEEEE. This CDR3 is 16 amino acids long. V was trimmed by 0 bases and J by 0 bases, leaving 11 bases between them. The CDR3 DNA is TGTGCCAGCAGCTTGGTTCATAGCCTCAGCACAGATACGCAGTATTTT. Its protein is CASSLVHSLSTDTQYF. Full variable domain (missing parts from reference TRBV5-6 and TRBJ2-3): DAGVTQSPTHLIKTRGQQVTLRCSPKSGHDTVSWYQQALGQGPQFIFQYYEEEERQRGNFPDRFSGHQFPNYSSELNVNALLLGDSALYLCASSLVHSLSTDTQYFGPGTRLTVL.

The CDR3 DNA reads TGTGCCAGCACTCCTAGCGGGGGACAAGAGACCCAGTACTTC. Its protein product is CASTPSGGQETQYF. The chain links TRBV6-1 to TRBJ2-5, with 10 bases fitting TRBD2. The CDR3 is made up of 14 amino acids. The V gene's germline CDR1 is MNHNS and CDR2 SASEGT. Unmatched junction bases numbered 4, after V lost 7 bases and J lost 2 bases.

This rearrangement joins TRBV28 to TRBJ2-7; weak D call: TRBD1 (6 bases). Trimming left V 2 bases short and J 2 bases short, with 16 bases between. Germline V gives CDR1 MDHEN, CDR2 SYDVKM. The CDR3 spans 16 residues. Here the CDR3 DNA reads TGTGCCAGCAGTTTAGGGGGCAGACTAACTACCTACGAGCAGTACTTC. It is translated as CASSLGGRLTTYEQYF. The full variable domain, rest sourced from reference TRBV28 and TRBJ2-7, is DVKVTQSSRYLVKRTGEKVFLECVQDMDHENMFWYRQDPGLGLRLIYFSYDVKMKEKGDIPEGYSVSREKKERFSLILESASTNQTSMYLCASSLGGRLTTYEQYFGPGTRLTVT.

The chain joins TRBV28 to TRBJ2-3; TRBD1 aligns across 10 bases. Germline V gives CDR1 MDHEN, CDR2 SYDVKM. V gave up 11 bases and J gave up 2 bases; unmatched junction bases: 4. The CDR3 has 13 amino acids. This CDR3 reads CAGQGGVTDTQYF. The CDR3 DNA reads TGTGCCGGACAGGGGGGCGTCACAGATACGCAGTATTTT.

This rearrangement joins TRBV7-8 to TRBJ1-6; weak D call: TRBD1 (5 bases). The CDR3 totals 16 residues. V was shortened by 0 bases and J by 10 bases, with 16 bases between the two germline ends. The germline V gene encodes CDR1 SGHVS and CDR2 FQNEAQ. This CDR3 is CASSLAGRGAGSPLHF. The CDR3 DNA reads TGTGCCAGCAGCTTAGCAGGACGAGGGGCGGGATCACCCCTCCACTTT.

The CDR3 region is CSGSFGGVIGDTQYF. In DNA form, the CDR3 reads TGCAGCGGGTCCTTTGGGGGCGTGATAGGGGATACGCAGTATTTT. This sequence joins TRBV29-1 and TRBJ2-3; the D gene is possibly TRBD1 (6 bases). The CDR3 has 15 residues. V was clipped by 7 bases and J by 6 bases, with 23 bases between them. Germline values: CDR1 SQVTM, CDR2 ANQGSEA.

Here the CDR3 DNA reads TGTGCCAGCAGTGGGACCCGGGACACACTCTACGAGCAGTACTTC. Its protein product is CASSGTRDTLYEQYF. The rearrangement uses TRBV25-1 and TRBJ2-7; tentative D call: TRBD1 (6 bases). Germline V gene data show CDR1 as MGHDK and CDR2 as SYGVNS. Trimming took 4 bases from V and 3 from J, leaving 16 bases between them. CDR3 length: 15 amino acids.

This chain joins TRBV4-3 and TRBJ1-6; D may be TRBD1 (5 bases). Germline lookup yields CDR1 LGHNA and CDR2 YSLEER. The V gene lost 1 base and the J gene lost 7 bases, with 17 bases spanning the gap. This CDR3 has 17 residues. CDR3 sequence: CASSQAGWEGGNSPLHF. As DNA, the CDR3 is TGCGCCAGCAGCCAAGCAGGGTGGGAGGGTGGGAATTCACCCCTCCACTTT.

This chain connects TRBV6-5 to TRBJ1-4, with D possibly TRBD1 on 6 matching bases. The CDR3 has 16 amino acids. Trimming removed 4 bases from V and 6 bases from J, with 18 bases in between. Germline V CDR1 and CDR2: MNHEY, SVGAGI. This CDR3 is CASSSSQGYFDEKLFF. CDR3 sequence (DNA): TGTGCCAGCAGTTCGTCTCAGGGGTATTTCGATGAAAAACTGTTTTTT.

This clone has just one count. This chain connects TRBV30 to TRBJ2-7, with TRBD2 as a possible D gene (6 bases). Trimming cost V 3 bases and J 4 bases, with 16 bases left between them. The V gene's germline CDR1 is GTSNPN and CDR2 SVGIG (reference sequence). The CDR3 totals 14 residues. This chain's CDR3 is CAWSSGSAPYEQYF. The CDR3 DNA reads as TGTGCCTGGAGCTCCGGGAGTGCACCATACGAGCAGTACTTC.

This rearrangement joins TRBV12-5 to TRBJ1-1; D gene unclear. The CDR3 length is 14 residues. CDR1 is LGHNT and CDR2 is FRNRAP in the germline V gene. V was shortened by 0 bases and J by 1 base, with 6 bases between the two germline ends. Here the CDR3 reads CASGLVPGNTEAFF. For the CDR3, the DNA is TGTGCTAGTGGTTTGGTACCGGGGAACACTGAAGCTTTCTTT.

As regards this clone: This specimen includes other DNA sequences encoding the same CDR3. V usage is TRBV5-6 and J usage is TRBJ2-7; D unclear. The CDR3 sequence is 11 residues long. Per the germline V gene, CDR1 is SGHDT and CDR2 is YYEEEE. Trimming cost V 3 bases and J 1 base, with 2 bases left between them. CDR3 in amino acids: CASSSSYEQYF. CDR3 DNA sequence: TGTGCCAGCAGCTCTTCCTACGAGCAGTACTTC.

The chain carries TRBV7-9 and TRBJ2-3; 8 nucleotides agree with TRBD1. The germline CDR1 and CDR2 sequences are SEHNR and FQNEAQ (reference sequence). CDR3 length: 17 residues. Losses at the gene ends were 5 bases for V and 2 bases for J; bases not matched to a gene: 12. The CDR3 loop is CASSDDRGLRNTDTQYF. The CDR3 DNA sequence: TGTGCCAGCAGCGACGACAGGGGTCTAAGAAACACAGATACGCAGTATTTT.

This clone appeared once. V is TRBV14 and J is TRBJ2-7; 10 nucleotides align to TRBD2. CDR1 and CDR2 from the germline V gene are SGHDN and FVKESK. The CDR3 is 17 residues long. V lost 0 bases and J lost 2; bases outside the gene matches: 7. CDR3 in amino acids: CASSQDPSGSPPYEQYF. The DNA of the CDR3 is TGTGCCAGCAGCCAAGACCCTAGCGGGAGTCCCCCCTACGAGCAGTACTTC. Using reference TRBV14 and TRBJ2-7 for the parts outside the CDR3, the full variable domain is EAGVTQFPSHSVIEKGQTVTLRCDPISGHDNLYWYRRVMGKEIKFLLHFVKESKQDESGMPNNRFLAERTGGTYSTLKVQPAELEDSGVYFCASSQDPSGSPPYEQYFGPGTRLTVT.

The count of this clone is one. The V gene is TRBV5-8, the J gene TRBJ1-2; D is ambiguous. There are 14 residues in the CDR3. Deletions cut 0 bases from V and 6 bases from J, with 12 bases between. Germline CDR1 SGHTS, CDR2 YDEGEE. The CDR3 region has the DNA TGTGCCAGCAGCTTGGTCCGGGTTTCGGATGGCTACACCTTC. It encodes CASSLVRVSDGYTF.

Only one count was recorded for this clone. This rearrangement joins TRBV10-3 to TRBJ2-5, with 10 bases matching TRBD2. The CDR3 spans 17 residues. Germline CDR1 is ENHRY and CDR2 is SYGVKD. V trimming: 0 bases; J trimming: 2 bases; junction bases outside the gene matches: 6. As DNA, the CDR3 is TGTGCCATCAGTGAGTCTATTGGACTAGCGGTACAAGAGACCCAGTACTTC. Its translation is CAISESIGLAVQETQYF.

The rearrangement links TRBV27 to TRBJ2-1, with 10 bases aligning to TRBD2. J was trimmed by 6 bases and V by 6 bases; bases with no gene match: 20. Per the germline V gene, CDR1 is MNHEY and CDR2 is SMNVEV (reference sequence). This CDR3 is built from 19 residues. DNA for the CDR3: TGTGCCAGCAGGGGGAGGGAGCGGGGGGGCCATCTACAGTTCAATGAGCAGTTCTTC. Amino acids: CASRGRERGGHLQFNEQFF.

The genes are TRBV5-6 and TRBJ1-1; 8 nucleotides match TRBD1. CDR1 SGHDT and CDR2 YYEEEE come from the germline V gene. V trimming: 5 bases; J trimming: 9 bases; junction bases outside the gene matches: 12. CDR3 length equals 14 residues. As DNA, the CDR3 is TGTGCCAGCAGGGCGGACAGGGATGGAAATCAAGCTTTCTTT. It translates to CASRADRDGNQAFF.